The rows below give T cell receptor beta chains drawn from one sample of a study of shared clonotypes between healthy human individuals. This table comes from immunoSEQ multiplex PCR, and its TCRdb copy is limited to in-frame clones, with some not included. In the table there are a few million clones, roughly 92% of which are singletons. Sample: naive CD4+ T cells from PBMCs. Source of these receptors: a man in his late teens or twenties in good health. Some clones in this sample may be carry-over from other donors' samples. Both conserved end residues are part of each CDR3. A D gene is named only where the DNA matches it firmly. Size tells how often a clone was seen (once, few, many) or the class of an expanded clone, and some rows leave it out.

CDR3 protein	CDR3 DNA	V gene	J gene	D gene	clone size
CASHLVGLNTGELFF	TGCGCCAGCCACCTCGTTGGCCTGAACACCGGGGAGCTGTTTTTT	TRBV5-1	TRBJ2-2	-	-
CASSRALAGGSTGELFF	TGTGCCAGCAGCCGGGCCCTAGCGGGAGGTAGTACCGGGGAGCTGTTTTTT	TRBV11-2	TRBJ2-2	TRBD2	-
CASKTTNTEAFF	TGTGCCAGCAAAACTACTAACACTGAAGCTTTCTTT	TRBV28	TRBJ1-1	-	-
CASSLSLPGREGRNEQFF	TGTGCCAGCAGCTTAAGTCTCCCTGGGCGGGAGGGCCGCAATGAGCAGTTCTTC	TRBV11-2	TRBJ2-1	TRBD2	-
CASRNRVPGKLFF	TGTGCCAGTAGAAACAGGGTGCCGGGAAAACTGTTTTTT	TRBV19	TRBJ1-4	-	-
CASSRAAGESRQYF	TGTGCCAGCAGTCGGGCGGCGGGAGAGAGTCGGCAGTACTTC	TRBV28	TRBJ2-7	TRBD2	-
CAWTRGPISNEQFF	TGTGCCTGGACCCGGGGGCCCATATCCAATGAGCAGTTCTTC	TRBV30	TRBJ2-1	-	-
CASSVGTSGRADTQYF	TGTGCCAGCAGCGTAGGGACTAGCGGGAGGGCAGATACGCAGTATTTT	TRBV9	TRBJ2-3	TRBD2	-
CASQMTVKEQYF	TGTGCCAGTCAGATGACAGTAAAAGAGCAGTACTTC	TRBV28	TRBJ2-7	-	once
CAWSVLGNTIYF	TGTGCCTGGAGTGTACTGGGAAACACCATATATTTT	TRBV30	TRBJ1-3	-	-
CASSDASWHEQFF	TGTGCCAGCAGTGATGCCTCTTGGCATGAGCAGTTCTTC	TRBV6-1	TRBJ2-1	-	-
CASSLVVAGVYNEQFF	TGTGCCAGCAGCTTAGTGGTAGCGGGGGTTTACAATGAGCAGTTCTTC	TRBV7-2	TRBJ2-1	TRBD2	-
CASSQGQQSSGNTIYF	TGTGCCAGCAGCCAAGGACAGCAGAGCTCTGGAAACACCATATATTTT	TRBV7-8	TRBJ1-3	-	-
CASRDLGSEYKWDTQYF	TGTGCCAGCAGGGATCTGGGTTCGGAGTATAAGTGGGATACGCAGTATTTT	TRBV28	TRBJ2-3	-	-
CASSQLRNGIQETQYF	TGCGCCAGCAGCCAATTAAGGAATGGAATTCAAGAGACCCAGTACTTC	TRBV4-1	TRBJ2-5	-	-
CASSEGGRVNTGELFF	TGTGCCAGCAGTGAGGGGGGCCGGGTCAACACCGGGGAGCTGTTTTTT	TRBV2	TRBJ2-2	-	-
CASSTSPGQINQPQHF	TGTGCCAGCAGCACTAGCCCGGGACAAATCAATCAGCCCCAGCATTTT	TRBV7-8	TRBJ1-5	-	-
CASSSGGSYNEQFF	TGTGCCAGCAGCTCCGGCGGCTCCTACAATGAGCAGTTCTTC	TRBV11-3	TRBJ2-1	-	-
CASSFSGSSYEQYF	TGTGCCAGCAGTTTTAGCGGGAGCTCCTACGAGCAGTACTTC	TRBV6-1	TRBJ2-7	TRBD2	once
CASSREGTDTQYF	TGTGCCAGCTCTCGAGAGGGCACAGATACGCAGTATTTT	TRBV18	TRBJ2-3	-	-
CASPRTSGVLEQFF	TGCGCCAGCCCCCGGACTAGCGGAGTTCTTGAGCAGTTCTTC	TRBV10-1	TRBJ2-1	TRBD2	-
CASSFRGGPLHF	TGTGCCAGCAGTTTCCGGGGGGGACCCCTCCACTTT	TRBV28	TRBJ1-6	-	-
CASSLLAGSYEQYF	TGTGCCAGCAGCTTGTTAGCGGGATCTTACGAGCAGTACTTC	TRBV5-5	TRBJ2-7	TRBD2	-
CASSPPDSVGTGWVTEAFF	TGCGCCAGCAGTCCGCCCGACTCGGTGGGGACAGGGTGGGTCACTGAAGCTTTCTTT	TRBV23-1	TRBJ1-1	TRBD1	-
CASSIIAGVHNEQFF	TGCGCCAGCAGCATAATAGCGGGAGTCCACAATGAGCAGTTCTTC	TRBV5-1	TRBJ2-1	TRBD2	once
CASSSGRRAGEKQYF	TGTGCCAGCAGCTCCGGGAGGAGGGCGGGAGAGAAGCAGTACTTC	TRBV6-6	TRBJ2-7	TRBD2	once
CASSFLGRSSYNEQFF	TGTGCCAGCAGCTTTTTAGGCAGGAGCTCCTACAATGAGCAGTTCTTC	TRBV5-4	TRBJ2-1	-	-
CASSESGGSGNTIYF	TGTGCCAGCAGTGAAAGCGGGGGCTCTGGAAACACCATATATTTT	TRBV2	TRBJ1-3	-	-
CASTRTGRDGYTF	TGCGCCAGCACCAGGACAGGGAGGGATGGCTACACCTTC	TRBV5-1	TRBJ1-2	TRBD1	-
CSVAQGFELFF	TGCAGCGTCGCCCAGGGGTTTGAACTGTTTTTT	TRBV29-1	TRBJ1-4	-	-
CASRPGGLAGRSYNEQFF	TGTGCCAGCAGGCCCGGTGGACTAGCGGGCCGCTCCTACAATGAGCAGTTCTTC	TRBV5-4	TRBJ2-1	TRBD2	-
CASSLGQGTNTEAFF	TGCGCCAGCAGCTTGGGACAGGGGACGAACACTGAAGCTTTCTTT	TRBV5-1	TRBJ1-1	TRBD1	-
CAAGGVDNEQFF	TGTGCCGCGGGAGGGGTCGACAATGAGCAGTTCTTC	TRBV5-4	TRBJ2-1	TRBD2	-
CASSARTPGDEQYF	TGTGCCAGCTCAGCACGGACCCCAGGCGACGAGCAGTACTTC	TRBV18	TRBJ2-7	-	-
CASSPGQGAVGQPQHF	TGTGCCAGCAGCCCCGGACAGGGGGCGGTAGGGCAGCCCCAGCATTTT	TRBV7-9	TRBJ1-5	TRBD1	-
CASSQDPAGPSSGNTIYF	TGCGCCAGCAGCCAAGATCCCGCAGGACCGAGCTCTGGAAACACCATATATTTT	TRBV4-3	TRBJ1-3	-	-
CSASRKGGYTF	TGCAGTGCCAGTAGAAAAGGTGGCTACACCTTC	TRBV20-1	TRBJ1-2	-	-
CASSRLQSGTGYGYTF	TGCGCCAGCAGCCGCCTACAGTCCGGGACGGGCTATGGCTACACCTTC	TRBV4-1	TRBJ1-2	-	-
CASSYSSTQYF	TGTGCCAGCAGTTACTCGAGTACGCAGTATTTT	TRBV6-5	TRBJ2-3	-	once
CASSFLLAGTTDTQYF	TGCGCCAGCAGCTTTTTGCTAGCGGGGACCACAGATACGCAGTATTTT	TRBV5-1	TRBJ2-3	TRBD2	-